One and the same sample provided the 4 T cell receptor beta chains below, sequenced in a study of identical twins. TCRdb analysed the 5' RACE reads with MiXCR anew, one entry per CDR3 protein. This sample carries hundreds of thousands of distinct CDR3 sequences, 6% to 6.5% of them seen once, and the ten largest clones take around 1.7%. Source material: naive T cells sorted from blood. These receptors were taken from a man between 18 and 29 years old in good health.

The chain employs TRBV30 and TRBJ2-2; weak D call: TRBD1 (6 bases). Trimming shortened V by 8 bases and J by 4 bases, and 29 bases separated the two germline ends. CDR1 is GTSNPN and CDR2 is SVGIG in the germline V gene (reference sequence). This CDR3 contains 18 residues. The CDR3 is CAQLSLVGGPSGTGELFF. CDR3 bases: TGTGCCCAACTCTCCTTAGTAGGGGGACCCTCGGGCACCGGGGAGCTGTTTTTT.

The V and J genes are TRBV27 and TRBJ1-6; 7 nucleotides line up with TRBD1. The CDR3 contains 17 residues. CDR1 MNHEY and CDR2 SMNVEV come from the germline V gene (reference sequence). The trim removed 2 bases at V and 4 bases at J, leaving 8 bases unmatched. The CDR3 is CASSLRAGQSYNSPLHF. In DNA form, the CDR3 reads TGTGCCAGCAGTTTACGTGCGGGACAGTCTTATAATTCACCCCTCCACTTT.

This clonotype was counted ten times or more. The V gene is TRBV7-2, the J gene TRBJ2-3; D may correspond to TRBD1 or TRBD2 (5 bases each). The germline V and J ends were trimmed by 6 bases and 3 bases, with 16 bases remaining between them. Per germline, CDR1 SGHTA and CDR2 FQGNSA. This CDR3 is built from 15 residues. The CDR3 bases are TGTGCCAGCAGACCTGGGGGTAGCGTAACAGATACGCAGTATTTT. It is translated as CASRPGGSVTDTQYF.

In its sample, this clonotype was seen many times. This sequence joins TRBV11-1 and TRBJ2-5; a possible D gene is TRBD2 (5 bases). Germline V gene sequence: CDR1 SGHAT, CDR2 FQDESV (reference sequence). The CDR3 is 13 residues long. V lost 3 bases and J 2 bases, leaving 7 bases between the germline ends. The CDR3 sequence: CASSFGIQETQYF. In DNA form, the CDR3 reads TGTGCCAGCAGCTTCGGGATACAAGAGACCCAGTACTTC.